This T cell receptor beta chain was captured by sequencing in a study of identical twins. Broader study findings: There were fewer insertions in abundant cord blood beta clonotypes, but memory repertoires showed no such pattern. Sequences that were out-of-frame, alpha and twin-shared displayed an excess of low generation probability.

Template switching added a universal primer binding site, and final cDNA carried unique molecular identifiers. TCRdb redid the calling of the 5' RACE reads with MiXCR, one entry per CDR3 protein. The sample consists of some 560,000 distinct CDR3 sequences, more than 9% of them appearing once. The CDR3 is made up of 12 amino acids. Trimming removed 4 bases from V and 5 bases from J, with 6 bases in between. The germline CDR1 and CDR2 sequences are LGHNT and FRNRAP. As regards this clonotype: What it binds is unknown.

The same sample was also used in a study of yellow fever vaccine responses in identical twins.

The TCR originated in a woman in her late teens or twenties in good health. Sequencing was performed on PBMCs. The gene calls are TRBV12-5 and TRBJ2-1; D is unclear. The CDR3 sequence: CASGYSNNEQFF. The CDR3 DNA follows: TGTGCTAGTGGTTATAGCAACAATGAGCAGTTCTTC.